This T cell receptor (beta chain) was recorded in a study of blood T cell repertoires in COVID-19. Generated by immunoSEQ multiplex PCR, the TCRdb table keeps only in-frame clones and is missing some. Among roughly 130,000 clones listed, about 88% were seen once. Deletions cut 4 bases from V and 1 base from J, with 9 bases between. CDR3 size: 14 residues. Germline CDR1 SGHVS, CDR2 FQNEAQ. Seattle enrolled patients during active infection and tracked them longitudinally. The clonotype was recovered from a man aged 55-75 years with COVID-19, enrolled during active disease. The genes are TRBV7-8 and TRBJ2-3; no clear D gene. Sequenced sample: peripheral blood. This CDR3 is CASSSRHRTDTQYF. CDR3 sequence (DNA): TGTGCCAGCAGCTCCCGACACCGCACAGATACGCAGTATTTT.